The entry below describes one T cell receptor (beta chain). It lacks a known antigen. No qualities accompany the bases; no much larger clone lies one base away. Every donor in the study was a healthy Caucasian. The twin cohort consisted of three pairs of female monozygotic twins, all aged about 18 to 29 years. Miltenyi CD45RO+ enrichment and human naive T-cell isolation kits were used to isolate memory (CD45RO+) and naive T cells from PBMC. This entry is derived from a study of identical twins (dated by TCRdb to the mid-2010s). Describing the broader study: TCR alpha and beta repertoires from monozygotic twins, unrelated adults of various ages and cord blood were deep-sequenced to test whether fetal clonotypes persist. To rule out contamination, the twin experiments were replicated at different times with different library preparation protocols.

Trimming takes 6 bases from V and 8 bases from J, and the germline ends sit 21 bases apart. Per the germline V gene, SGHTA is the CDR1 and FQGNSA is the CDR2. The CDR3 sequence holds 15 residues, the cysteine and phenylalanine included. The sequence is cut down to CDR3 DNA, 45 bases in frame from base 1. The library was made by 5' RACE. The sequencing machine was an Illumina HiSeq 2000. A universal primer binding site was added through template switching, and the final cDNA carried a unique molecular identifier so that TCR cDNA molecules could be counted accurately. First-strand cDNA for TCR alpha and beta chains was synthesized from specific primers in the conserved constant-segment region. To control for contamination, every cDNA library carried two barcodes: a SMART-Mk sample barcode plus Illumina barcodes. TruSeq adapter sequences, together with Illumina sample barcodes, were added in two successive PCR steps. Sequencing of the TCR alpha and beta cDNA libraries was done on the Illumina HiSeq platform using custom primers. Concerning the study's data processing: MiGEC processed the raw reads to extract unique molecular identifiers, while MiXCR was used to determine the CDR3 positions. Recombination models were inferred per individual with the repgenHMM and IGoR tools using an EM algorithm. Shared clonotype analysis was performed with the tcR package in R, normalizing sharing by the product of cloneset sizes. Out-of-frame nonproductive sequences were analyzed to study raw recombination free of thymic and clonal selection effects. TCRdb reprocessed the public reads (quality trimming at Q25 with fastp, clone calling with MiXCR) and kept in-frame beta chains. Rows matching on CDR3 protein sequence are summarized as one entry with the most common DNA and genes. It is TCRdb's table, rather than the study itself, that gives the V and J calls and clone size. Recorded for this sample are under 250,000 distinct CDR3 sequences; over 9.5% of them occurred a single time. The leading ten clones occupy more than 3.5% of the sample.

Paper-wide results and their limitations: Because the same donors could not be followed over many years, the conclusions relied on cross-sectional statistical analysis. Recombination models systematically underestimated out-of-frame TCR alpha sharing in monozygotic twins but agreed with sharing between unrelated individuals. Out-of-frame TCR alpha sequences shared between twins showed an excess of low generation-probability sequences compared with coincidental sharing between unrelated individuals. Zero-insertion analyses could be partly confounded by invariant T cells such as MAIT and iNKT, although diverse VJ usage argued against such confounding for most clonotypes. The excess sharing between twins in beta out-of-frame sequences was weaker because fewer shared sequences reduced the signal-to-noise ratio. Fewer insertions were carried by abundant cord blood beta clonotypes, a similar but weaker trend appeared in young adult naive repertoires, and no such trend appeared in memory repertoires.

These same records also appear under a second study, on yellow fever vaccine responses in identical twins. The second study, in turn, reports: According to the authors, the vaccine-induced T cell response in identical twins seemed to be partly convergent and partly specific to each individual. In the study, vaccine-responding T cell clones were precisely tracked in identical twins.

This sequence originates from a woman aged 18-29 years in good health. The chain is made from TRBV7-2 and TRBJ2-3; the D gene assignment is perhaps TRBD1 or TRBD2, with each matching 5 bases. The sequenced sample consisted of memory (CD45RO+) T cells sorted from blood. The sample's cell subset or site, from its label and the paper: CD45RO+ enriched T cells. The CDR3 region reads CASSQRGAETGTQYF. The DNA sequence reads TGTGCCAGCAGTCAAAGAGGGGCCGAAACGGGTACGCAGTATTTT.